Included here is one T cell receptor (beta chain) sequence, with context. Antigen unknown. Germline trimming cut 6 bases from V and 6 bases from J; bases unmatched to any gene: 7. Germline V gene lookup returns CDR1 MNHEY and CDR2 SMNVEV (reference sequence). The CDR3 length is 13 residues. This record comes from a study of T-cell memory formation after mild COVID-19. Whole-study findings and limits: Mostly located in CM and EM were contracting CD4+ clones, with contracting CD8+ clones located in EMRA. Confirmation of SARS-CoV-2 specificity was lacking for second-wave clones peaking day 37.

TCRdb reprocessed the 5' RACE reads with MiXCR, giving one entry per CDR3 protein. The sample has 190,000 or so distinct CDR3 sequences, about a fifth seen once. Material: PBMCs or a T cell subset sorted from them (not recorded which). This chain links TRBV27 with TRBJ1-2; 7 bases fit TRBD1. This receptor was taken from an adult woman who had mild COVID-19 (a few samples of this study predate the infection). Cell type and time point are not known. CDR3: CASSWTGFDGYTF. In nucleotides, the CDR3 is TGTGCCAGCAGCTGGACAGGCTTTGATGGCTACACCTTC.